This T cell receptor (beta chain) appears in the sequencing data of a study of T cells in Graves' hyperthyroidism and ophthalmopathy. Study outcomes and limitations: Blood shared most expanded thyroid clonotypes above 0.001. Before onset, ophthalmopathy was predicted by the model a median around 6 months earlier.

There were TCR beta CDR3 regions amplified from RNA transcripts. The HTBI primer set drove a first-round RT-PCR of the TCR CDR3. Using its own MiXCR run on the multiplex PCR reads, TCRdb lists one record per CDR3 protein. The table lists some 500,000 distinct CDR3 sequences, about an eighth of them singletons. CDR3 size: 13 residues. Trimming stripped 6 bases from V and 3 bases from J, with 10 bases between. Germline CDR1 SNHLY, CDR2 FYNNEI. Stable Graves' hyperthyroidism denoted no ophthalmopathy progression over 18 months. Uncontrolled infections, other autoimmune diseases, pregnancy or lactation led to exclusion of patients. For this clonotype: Its antigen is still unknown.

Sequencing was performed on blood. This TCR was sampled from a woman younger than 35 with Graves' hyperthyroidism. The chain links TRBV2 to TRBJ2-3, with unresolved D. The CDR3 region is CASRAVGTDTQYF. The CDR3 DNA reads as TGTGCCAGCAGAGCTGTCGGGACAGATACGCAGTATTTT. The full variable domain, rest sourced from reference TRBV2 and TRBJ2-3, is EPEVTQTPSHQVTQMGQEVILRCVPISNHLYFYWYRQILGQKVEFLVSFYNNEISEKSEIFDDQFSVERPDGSNFTLKIRSTKLEDSAMYFCASRAVGTDTQYFGPGTRLTVL.